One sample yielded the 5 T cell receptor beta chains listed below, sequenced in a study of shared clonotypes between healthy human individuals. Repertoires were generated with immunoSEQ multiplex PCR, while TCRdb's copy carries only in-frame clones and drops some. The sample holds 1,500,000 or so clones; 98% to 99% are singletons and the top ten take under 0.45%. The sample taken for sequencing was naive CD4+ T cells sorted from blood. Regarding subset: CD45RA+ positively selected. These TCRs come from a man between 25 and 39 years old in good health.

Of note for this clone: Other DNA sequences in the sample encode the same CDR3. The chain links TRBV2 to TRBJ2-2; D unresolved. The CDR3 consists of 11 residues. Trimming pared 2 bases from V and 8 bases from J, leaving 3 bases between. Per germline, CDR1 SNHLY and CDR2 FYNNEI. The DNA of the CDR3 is TGTGCCAGCAGTGAATCGGGGGAGCTGTTTTTT. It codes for CASSESGELFF.

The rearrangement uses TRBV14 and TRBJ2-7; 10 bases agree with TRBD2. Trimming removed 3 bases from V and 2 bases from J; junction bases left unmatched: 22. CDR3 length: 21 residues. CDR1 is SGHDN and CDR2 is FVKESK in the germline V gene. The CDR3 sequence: CASSHAGTARTGLADPYEQYF. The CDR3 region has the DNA TGTGCCAGCAGCCACGCCGGGACAGCCAGAACCGGACTAGCGGACCCCTACGAGCAGTACTTC.

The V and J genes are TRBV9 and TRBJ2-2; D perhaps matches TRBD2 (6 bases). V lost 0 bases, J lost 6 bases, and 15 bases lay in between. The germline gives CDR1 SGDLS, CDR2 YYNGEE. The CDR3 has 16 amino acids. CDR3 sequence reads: CASSVEVGGWAGELFF. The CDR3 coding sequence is TGTGCCAGCAGCGTAGAGGTGGGAGGTTGGGCCGGGGAGCTGTTTTTT. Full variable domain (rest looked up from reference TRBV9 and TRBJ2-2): DSGVTQTPKHLITATGQRVTLRCSPRSGDLSVYWYQQSLDQGLQFLIQYYNGEERAKGNILERFSAQQFPDLHSELNLSSLELGDSALYFCASSVEVGGWAGELFFGEGSRLTVL.

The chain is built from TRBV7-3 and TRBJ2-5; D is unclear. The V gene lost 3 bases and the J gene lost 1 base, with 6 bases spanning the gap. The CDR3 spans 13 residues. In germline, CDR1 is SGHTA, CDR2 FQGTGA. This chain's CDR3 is CASSLQRQETQYF. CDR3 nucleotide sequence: TGTGCCAGCAGCTTGCAACGCCAAGAGACCCAGTACTTC.

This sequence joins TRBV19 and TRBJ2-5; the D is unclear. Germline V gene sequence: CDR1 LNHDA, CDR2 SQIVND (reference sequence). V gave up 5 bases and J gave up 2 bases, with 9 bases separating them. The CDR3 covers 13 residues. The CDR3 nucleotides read TGTGCCAGTAGTCGGGCCACACAAGAGACCCAGTACTTC. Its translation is CASSRATQETQYF.